The sequence of this TCR beta chain was determined in a study of T cell responses to AZD1222 COVID-19 vaccine. Regarding this clone: Its antigen is not known.

Libraries were prepared by immunoSEQ multiplex PCR; TCRdb keeps only in-frame clonotypes and omits some of them. The sample lists around 120,000 clones; around 89% were seen once. The germline V gene encodes CDR1 SGHTA and CDR2 FQGNSA. V was shortened by 1 base and J by 3 bases, with 10 bases between the two germline ends. This CDR3 is 14 amino acids long. The study's findings and limits: Scientists sampled the repertoires only once the peak T cell response had passed.

This sequence joins TRBV7-2 and TRBJ2-7, with D unclear. The sequence derives from an adult in good health. Here the sequenced sample was peripheral blood, taken on day 0 of MenACWY control vaccination. The CDR3 nucleotides are TGTGCCAGCAGCTTAGTCTCGGCTAACTACGAGCAGTACTTC. Translating gives CASSLVSANYEQYF.